The clone carrying this TCR beta chain has ten or more counts. The antigen is undetermined. The read is 3 residues too short to cover the CDR3 end, so that end is filled in from the germline J gene. The assay was immunoSEQ multiplex PCR, and TCRdb's table has in-frame clones only and misses some. This repertoire holds tens of thousands of clones, and none appear only once. The CDR3 covers 14 residues. Looked up from germline, CDR1 is SEHNR and CDR2 is FQNEAQ (reference sequence). V was clipped by 6 bases and J by 0 bases; unmatched bases: 4. Heparinized whole blood, roughly 4.5 to 8 ml, came from each donor. These data are taken from a study of T cell clonality in common variable immunodeficiency. Study results and caveats: What drives increased CVID clonality needs T cell subpopulation sequencing. CVID subjects shared fewer TCRbeta clones than healthy controls did. TCRbeta clonality was increased in CVID versus healthy controls.

This TCR came from a person aged 18 to 75 in good health. The V gene is TRBV7-9, the J gene TRBJ1-2; 7 positions agree with TRBD1. The specimen sequenced was peripheral blood mononuclear cells. The CDR3 region is CASSYRGSNYGYTF. The part of the CDR3 DNA that was read is TGTGCCAGCAGTTACAGGGGTTCTAACTATGGC.